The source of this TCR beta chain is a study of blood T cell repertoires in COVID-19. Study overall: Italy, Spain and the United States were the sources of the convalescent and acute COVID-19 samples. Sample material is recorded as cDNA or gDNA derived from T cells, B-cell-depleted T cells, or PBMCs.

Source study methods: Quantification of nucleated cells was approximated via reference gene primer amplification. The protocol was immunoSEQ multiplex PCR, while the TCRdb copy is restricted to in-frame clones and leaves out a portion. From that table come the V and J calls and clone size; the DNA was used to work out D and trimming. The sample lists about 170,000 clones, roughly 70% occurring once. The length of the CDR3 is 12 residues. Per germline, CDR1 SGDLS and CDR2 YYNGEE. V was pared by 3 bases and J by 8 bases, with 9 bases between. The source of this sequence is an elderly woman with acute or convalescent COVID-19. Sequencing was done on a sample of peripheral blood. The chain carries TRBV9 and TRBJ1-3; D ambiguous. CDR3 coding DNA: TGTGCCAGCAGCGCCTCCCGTGACACCATATATTTT. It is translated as CASSASRDTIYF.